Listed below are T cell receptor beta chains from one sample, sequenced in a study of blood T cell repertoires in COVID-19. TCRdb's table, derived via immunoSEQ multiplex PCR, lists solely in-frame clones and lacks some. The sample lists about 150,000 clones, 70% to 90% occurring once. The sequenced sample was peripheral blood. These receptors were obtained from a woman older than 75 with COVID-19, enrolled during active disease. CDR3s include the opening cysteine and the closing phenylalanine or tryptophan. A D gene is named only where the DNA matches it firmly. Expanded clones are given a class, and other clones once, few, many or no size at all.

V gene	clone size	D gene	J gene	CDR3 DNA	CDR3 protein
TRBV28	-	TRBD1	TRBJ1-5	TGTGCCAGCATGACAGGGGGATGGGATCAGCCCCAGCATTTT	CASMTGGWDQPQHF
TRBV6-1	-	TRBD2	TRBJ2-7	TGTGCCAGCAGTCCCATGACTAGCGTTGACGAGCAGTACTTC	CASSPMTSVDEQYF
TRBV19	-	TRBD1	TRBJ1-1	TGTGCCAGTAGTACTAAATCGGTCGACAGGGGATACACTGAAGCTTTCTTT	CASSTKSVDRGYTEAFF
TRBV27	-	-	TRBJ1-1	TGTGCCAGCAGTTTATCCGGACAAACTGAAGCTTTCTTT	CASSLSGQTEAFF
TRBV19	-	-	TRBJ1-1	TGTGCCAGTAGTATTACGGGGTTGAACACTGAAGCTTTCTTT	CASSITGLNTEAFF
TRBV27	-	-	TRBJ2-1	TGTGCCAGCCGGGGTAGCTCCTACAATGAGCAGTTCTTC	CASRGSSYNEQFF
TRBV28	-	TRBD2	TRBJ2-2	TGTGCCAGCAGTTCCTCGGGACTAGCGGGATTAGGGGAGCTGTTTTTT	CASSSSGLAGLGELFF
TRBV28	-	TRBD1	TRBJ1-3	TGTGCCAGCAGTCAACAGGGGGTAGCCGGAAACACCATATATTTT	CASSQQGVAGNTIYF
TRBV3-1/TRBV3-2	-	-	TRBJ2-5	TGTGCCAGCAGCCAAGTGGGAGGGGGGCAAGAGACCCAGTACTTC	CASSQVGGGQETQYF
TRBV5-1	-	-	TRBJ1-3	TGCGCCAGCAGCTTGGCGGGTCCGCTTGCGTTGAACACCATATATTTT	CASSLAGPLALNTIYF
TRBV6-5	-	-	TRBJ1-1	TGTGCCAGCAGCGTAACAGATGAAGCTTTCTTT	CASSVTDEAFF
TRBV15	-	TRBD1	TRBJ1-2	TGTGCCACCAGCGGCCGGGACAGGGGCTATGGCTACACCTTC	CATSGRDRGYGYTF
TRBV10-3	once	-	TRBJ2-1	TGTGCCACCGGACACTACAATGAGCAGTTCTTC	CATGHYNEQFF
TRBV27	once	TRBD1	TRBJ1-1	TGTGCCAGCAGACACAGGGGGCGCCTTGTGAACACTGAAGCTTTCTTT	CASRHRGRLVNTEAFF
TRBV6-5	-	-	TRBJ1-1	TGTGCCAGCAGTTACTCGACAGATCACACTGAAGCTTTCTTT	CASSYSTDHTEAFF
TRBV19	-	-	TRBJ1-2	TGTGCCAGTAGTATCACCAGGGATGGCTACACCTTC	CASSITRDGYTF
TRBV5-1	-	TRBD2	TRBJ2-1	TGCGCCAGCAGCTCGCCGACTAGCGGGAGTAGTATTAATGAGCAGTTCTTC	CASSSPTSGSSINEQFF
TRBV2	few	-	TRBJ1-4	TGTGCCAGCAGTGAATTTGGAGGCGAAAAACTGTTTTTT	CASSEFGGEKLFF
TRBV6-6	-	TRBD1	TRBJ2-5	TGTGCCAGCAATCTAGACAGGGGGAATGGAGAGACCCAGTACTTC	CASNLDRGNGETQYF
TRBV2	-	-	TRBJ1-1	TGTGCCAGCCACATAGCGGGACCCCCAGCTGAAGCTTTCTTT	CASHIAGPPAEAFF
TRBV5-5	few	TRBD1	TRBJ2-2	TGTGCCAGCAGCTTCAAACTAGAGGACAGGGCCGAGCTGTTTTTT	CASSFKLEDRAELFF
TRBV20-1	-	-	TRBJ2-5	TGCAGTGCTAGTCGCACGGGTAGAGAGACCCAGTACTTC	CSASRTGRETQYF
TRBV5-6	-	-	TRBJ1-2	TGTGCCAGCAGCCAGACCGAGGGCCGTGGCTACACCTTC	CASSQTEGRGYTF
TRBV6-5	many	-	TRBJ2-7	TGTGCCAGCAGTCGCTTGAGGTCCTACGAGCAGTACTTC	CASSRLRSYEQYF
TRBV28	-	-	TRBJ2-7	TGTGCCAGCAGCCCGATTAGCCATGTAACATTTTCCTACGAGCAGTACTTC	CASSPISHVTFSYEQYF
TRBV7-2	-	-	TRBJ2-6	TGTGCCAGCAGCCCTAGCTCTGGGGCCAACGTCCTGACTTTC	CASSPSSGANVLTF
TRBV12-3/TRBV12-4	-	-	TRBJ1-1	TGTGCCAGCAGTCTCAGGGTAAACACTGAAGCTTTCTTT	CASSLRVNTEAFF
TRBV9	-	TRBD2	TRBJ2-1	TGTGCCAGCAGCGTAAGGCTAGCGGAGGCGAATGAGCAGTTCTTC	CASSVRLAEANEQFF
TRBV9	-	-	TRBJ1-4	TGTGCCAGCAGGAGGGGGTCAACTAATGAAAAACTGTTTTTT	CASRRGSTNEKLFF
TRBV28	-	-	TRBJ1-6	TGTGCCAGCAACGCCGGGGGGTATAATTCACCCCTCCACTTT	CASNAGGYNSPLHF
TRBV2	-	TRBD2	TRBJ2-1	TGTGCCAGCAATTTAGCGGGAGTCGGCGATGAGCAGTTCTTC	CASNLAGVGDEQFF
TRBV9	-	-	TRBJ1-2	TGTGCCAGCAGCCCCGGGGGGAGGCCAAGGGGCTATGGCTACACCTTC	CASSPGGRPRGYGYTF
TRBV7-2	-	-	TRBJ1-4	TGTGCCAGCAGCCGACTCGGAGGGAAAAAACTGTTTTTT	CASSRLGGKKLFF
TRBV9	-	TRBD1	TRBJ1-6	TGTGCCAGCAGCCCCTTTCCCGACAGGGGCCCTTCACCCCTCCACTTT	CASSPFPDRGPSPLHF
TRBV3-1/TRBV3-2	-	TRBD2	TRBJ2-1	TGTGCCAGCAGCCAAGATCTAGCGGGAGGGCGGTCTAAGGAGCAGTTCTTC	CASSQDLAGGRSKEQFF
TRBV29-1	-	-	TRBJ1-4	TGCAGCGTGGGGGGGGCCTCTGAAAAACTGTTTTTT	CSVGGASEKLFF
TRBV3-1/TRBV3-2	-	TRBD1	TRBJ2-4	TGTGCCAGCAGCCAGATCTCGGAGACAGGGGCAAAAAACATTCAGTACTTC	CASSQISETGAKNIQYF
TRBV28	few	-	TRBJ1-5	TGTGCCAGCAGTTTATTAGTATCAGGGAATCAGCCCCAGCATTTT	CASSLLVSGNQPQHF
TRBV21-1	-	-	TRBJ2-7	TGTGCCAGCAGCAAAGCGGACACAGGTTCTTTCTCCTACGAGCAGTACTTC	CASSKADTGSFSYEQYF
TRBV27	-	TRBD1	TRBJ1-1	TGTGCCAGCAGTTTATCGAAACAGGGGGTGTTCGACACTGAAGCTTTCTTT	CASSLSKQGVFDTEAFF
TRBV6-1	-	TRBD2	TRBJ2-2	TGTGCCAGCCTCGGGAGGGTAAATGAAAACAGGGAGCTGTTTTTT	CASLGRVNENRELFF
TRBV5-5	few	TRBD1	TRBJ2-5	TGTGCCAGCAGCAACACAGGGGGCGGCGAGACCCAGTACTTC	CASSNTGGGETQYF
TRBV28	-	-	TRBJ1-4	TGTGCCAGCAGTTTGACTGACAGTTATAATGAAAAACTGTTTTTT	CASSLTDSYNEKLFF
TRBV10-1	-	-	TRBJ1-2	TGCGCCAGCAGCCGCCGGGGGTTACGCTATGGCTACACCTTC	CASSRRGLRYGYTF
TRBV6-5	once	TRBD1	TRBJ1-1	TGTGCCAGCAGTTACTCTACAGGGGCAGGCACTGAAGCTTTCTTT	CASSYSTGAGTEAFF
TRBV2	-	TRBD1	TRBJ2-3	TGTGCCAGCAGGGCGACAGGGGGTCGGGGCACAGATACGCAGTATTTT	CASRATGGRGTDTQYF
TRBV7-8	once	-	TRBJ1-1	TGTGCCAGCAGCTTAGGGACCATGGGGTATCGGGGTGGTGAAGCTTTCTTT	CASSLGTMGYRGGEAFF
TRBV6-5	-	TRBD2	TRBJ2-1	TGTGCCAGCAGCGCGACTAGCGGAACCAATGAGCAGTTCTTC	CASSATSGTNEQFF
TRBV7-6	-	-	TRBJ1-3	TGTGCCAGCAGCTTAGAGGGAGGGGTCCGCTCTGGAAACACCATATATTTT	CASSLEGGVRSGNTIYF
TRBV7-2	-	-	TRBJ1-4	TGTGCCAGCAGCTTAGCTGCTCAGGGCCATGAAAAACTGTTTTTT	CASSLAAQGHEKLFF
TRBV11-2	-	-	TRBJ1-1	TGTGCCAGCAGCCGAAGACAGACCCTGAACACTGAAGCTTTCTTT	CASSRRQTLNTEAFF
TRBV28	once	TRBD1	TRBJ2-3	TGTGCCAGCAGTTTAATCTCCGGGGCGACAGGGGCGCACACAGATACGCAGTATTTT	CASSLISGATGAHTDTQYF
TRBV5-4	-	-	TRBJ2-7	TGTGCCAGCAGCCCGGGGTCCGACTACGAGCAGTACTTC	CASSPGSDYEQYF